What follows are 20 T cell receptor beta chains derived from one specimen sequenced in a study of blood T cell repertoires in COVID-19. The method was immunoSEQ multiplex PCR; TCRdb's version includes in-frame clones alone and lacks a portion of them. The sample lists about 92,000 clones, 80% seen once, with roughly 8.4% in the top ten. The sequencing input was peripheral blood. The source is a man aged 45 to 65 who had recovered from COVID-19.

This CDR3 reads CASSRDRGSLLGNTIYF. The CDR3 region has the DNA TGCGCCAGCAGCCGGGACAGGGGGAGTTTGCTTGGAAACACCATATATTTT. The chain couples TRBV4-1 to TRBJ1-3, with 11 bases identical to TRBD1. The CDR3 is 17 amino acids. In germline, CDR1 is MGHRA, CDR2 YSYEKL. V dropped 4 bases and J dropped 3; count of bases not matched to a gene: 8.

The rearrangement links TRBV7-8 to TRBJ1-2; D remains unclear. The germline CDR1 and CDR2 sequences are SGHVS and FQNEAQ. There are 18 residues in the CDR3. The germline V and J ends were trimmed by 1 base and 3 bases, with 21 bases remaining between them. In nucleotides, the CDR3 is TGTGCCAGCAGCTTAGTAGATTCCGCCTTACTCCCCCACTATGGCTACACCTTC. Residues: CASSLVDSALLPHYGYTF.

This sequence joins TRBV15 and TRBJ1-4, with D perhaps TRBD1 (6 bases). Germline V CDR1 and CDR2: LNHNV, YYDKDF (reference sequence). Trimming removed 8 bases at V and 7 bases at J, with 20 bases between. CDR3 length equals 15 residues. This chain's CDR3 is CATHSAGAEVEKLFF. For the CDR3, the DNA is TGTGCCACCCATTCGGCGGGGGCTGAGGTTGAAAAACTGTTTTTT.

The chain links TRBV7-8 to TRBJ2-5; 10 bases are a match to TRBD2. This CDR3 has 17 amino acids. Germline values: CDR1 SGHVS, CDR2 FQNEAQ. V shed 3 bases, J shed 4 bases, and the junction held 11 bases outside the gene matches. In DNA, the CDR3 is TGTGCCAGCAGCTTTACCCAGCGGGGGGGCCGGCGAGAGACCCAGTACTTC. Its translation is CASSFTQRGGRRETQYF.

This chain links TRBV18 with TRBJ1-2; 10 bases are shared with TRBD1. CDR3 length: 17 amino acids. Germline V CDR1 and CDR2: KGHSH, LQKENI. J lost 6 bases, V lost 3 bases, and 13 bases had no gene match. CDR3 nucleotides: TGTGCCAGCTCACCTCCCGGGACAGGGGTGGTTTTAAATGGCTACACCTTC. It is translated as CASSPPGTGVVLNGYTF. Full variable domain (outside the CDR3, taken from reference TRBV18 and TRBJ1-2): NAGVMQNPRHLVRRRGQEARLRCSPMKGHSHVYWYRQLPEEGLKFMVYLQKENIIDESGMPKERFSAEFPKEGPSILRIQQVVRGDSAAYFCASSPPGTGVVLNGYTFGSGTRLTVV.

The chain has TRBV28 and TRBJ2-7; 11 nucleotides agree with TRBD1. The J segment lost 0 bases and the V segment lost 6 bases, leaving 7 bases of the junction unmatched. The CDR3 length is 16 residues. Per the germline V gene, CDR1 is MDHEN and CDR2 is SYDVKM. The CDR3 DNA reads TGTGCCAGCAGGGGGGACAGGGGGAAATACTCCTACGAGCAGTACTTC. It is translated as CASRGDRGKYSYEQYF.

J is TRBJ1-5 and V is TRBV4-1, with TRBD1 as a possible D gene (5 bases). The CDR3 is made up of 16 amino acids. Germline-derived CDR1 and CDR2 are MGHRA and YSYEKL. The germline V and J ends were trimmed by 1 base and 4 bases, with 14 bases remaining between them. CDR3 in amino acids: CASSQARGVGNQPQHF. Here the CDR3 DNA reads TGCGCCAGCAGCCAAGCGCGGGGGGTAGGAAATCAGCCCCAGCATTTT.

The chain employs TRBV18 and TRBJ1-1; 7 nucleotides align to TRBD1. Germline loops: CDR1 KGHSH, CDR2 LQKENI. The CDR3 has 13 amino acids. The V and J ends lost 3 bases and 6 bases, in that order; junction bases with no gene match: 4. CDR3 bases: TGTGCCAGCTCACCGAGACAGGGTCCTGAAGCTTTCTTT. It translates to CASSPRQGPEAFF.

The chain carries TRBV28 and TRBJ2-5; TRBD1 matches 9 bases. Germline V CDR1 and CDR2: MDHEN, SYDVKM. The V segment lost 7 bases and the J segment 5 bases; nucleotides outside the gene matches: 8. This CDR3 has 14 amino acids. CDR3 loop: CASKTGGVGETQYF. The DNA of the CDR3 is TGTGCCAGCAAAACAGGGGGCGTAGGGGAGACCCAGTACTTC.

A remark on this clone: The junction shows a germline mismatch at one end, possibly a read error. The genes are TRBV6-6 and TRBJ2-7; TRBD2 agrees at 11 bases. CDR3 length: 13 residues. Germline V lookup: CDR1 MNHNY, CDR2 SVGAGI (reference sequence). The CDR3 region is CVSMLAGGYEQYF. The CDR3 nucleotides are TGTGTCAGCATGTTAGCGGGAGGGTACGAGCAGTACTTC.

The V and J genes are TRBV2 and TRBJ2-3, with unresolved D. V lost 6 bases, J lost 2 bases, and 12 bases lay in between. The CDR3 is 14 amino acids. Germline assignment: CDR1 SNHLY and CDR2 FYNNEI. CDR3 in amino acids: CASSLGSYTDTQYF. Written as DNA, the CDR3 is TGTGCCAGCAGCCTCGGGTCGTACACAGATACGCAGTATTTT. The entire variable domain, with the rest obtained from reference TRBV2 and TRBJ2-3, is as follows: EPEVTQTPSHQVTQMGQEVILRCVPISNHLYFYWYRQILGQKVEFLVSFYNNEISEKSEIFDDQFSVERPDGSNFTLKIRSTKLEDSAMYFCASSLGSYTDTQYFGPGTRLTVL.

The chain combines TRBV19 with TRBJ1-6; TRBD1 is a possible D gene (5 bases). Trimming cost V 4 bases and J 6 bases, with 10 bases left between them. The CDR3 consists of 14 residues. Looked up from germline, CDR1 is LNHDA and CDR2 is SQIVND (reference sequence). The CDR3 reads CASSTATVNSPLHF. CDR3 in DNA: TGTGCCAGTAGTACCGCGACAGTTAATTCACCCCTCCACTTT.

This clone was detected a few times. V is TRBV4-1 and J is TRBJ1-2, with a possible D match to TRBD1 (5 bases). The V gene's germline CDR1 is MGHRA and CDR2 YSYEKL. The ends were cut back, 4 bases at V and 3 bases at J, with 18 bases in the middle. The CDR3 has 16 amino acids. CDR3 bases: TGCGCCAGCAGCCCCTCGTTAACAGGCGACCACTATGGCTACACCTTC. Translating it yields CASSPSLTGDHYGYTF.

This sequence joins TRBV21-1 and TRBJ2-1; the D segment call TRBD1 is taken from the table without a DNA check. TRBV21-1 is labeled a pseudogene. The CDR3 has 14 amino acids. The CDR3 sequence is CASRDSQDYNEQFF. In nucleotides, the CDR3 is TGTGCCAGCAGGGATTCGCAGGACTACAATGAGCAGTTCTTC.

The V gene is TRBV5-6, the J gene TRBJ1-1; D remains ambiguous. The CDR3 totals 14 residues. V lost 0 bases, J lost 3 bases, and 9 bases lay in between. CDR1 and CDR2 from the germline V gene are SGHDT and YYEEEE. CDR3 amino acids: CASSLDGRHTEAFF. CDR3 bases: TGTGCCAGCAGCTTGGATGGGAGGCACACTGAAGCTTTCTTT.

The V gene is TRBV7-2, the J gene TRBJ2-5, with D unclear. Germline CDR1 SGHTA, CDR2 FQGNSA. The V end lost 4 bases, the J end lost 0 bases, and 9 bases lay between the germline ends. The CDR3 contains 14 residues. The CDR3 here is CASSSQANQETQYF. As DNA, the CDR3 is TGTGCCAGCAGCTCCCAGGCTAACCAAGAGACCCAGTACTTC.

The chain combines TRBV19 with TRBJ2-1, with a possible D match to TRBD1 (6 bases). Trimming took off 3 bases at V and 3 bases at J, with 12 bases between the two ends. This CDR3 has 15 amino acids. The germline V gene encodes CDR1 LNHDA and CDR2 SQIVND (reference sequence). The CDR3 loop reads CASSMGARIYNEQFF. The CDR3 bases are TGTGCCAGTAGTATGGGGGCCCGAATCTACAATGAGCAGTTCTTC.

The rearrangement uses TRBV5-1 and TRBJ2-4, with 10 positions matching TRBD2. Germline CDR1 reads SGHRS; CDR2 reads YFSETQ. The CDR3 extends over 17 amino acids. V lost 0 bases and J lost 3; bases outside the gene matches: 6. The CDR3 protein is CASSLETAGGDKNIQYF. CDR3 sequence (DNA): TGCGCCAGCAGCTTGGAGACAGCGGGAGGGGACAAAAACATTCAGTACTTC.

The chain couples TRBV2 to TRBJ1-4; weak D call: TRBD1 (5 bases). The CDR3 is 15 amino acids. The V end was cut by 8 bases, the J end by 4 bases, with 17 bases between. Germline lookup yields CDR1 SNHLY and CDR2 FYNNEI. Here the CDR3 reads CASSRQKIFNEKLFF. The CDR3 DNA reads TGTGCCAGCTCAAGACAGAAGATATTTAATGAAAAACTGTTTTTT.

V gene TRBV6-6 combines with J gene TRBJ1-2, with 10 bases identical to TRBD1. Germline V gives CDR1 MNHNY, CDR2 SVGAGI (reference sequence). The ends lost 6 bases at V and 6 bases at J; junction bases unmatched: 4. CDR3 size: 13 residues. CDR3 residues: CASSDRGRDGYTF. In DNA, the CDR3 is TGTGCCAGCAGCGACAGGGGGCGCGATGGCTACACCTTC.